The 4 T cell receptor beta chains listed next were all sequenced from one sample in a study of T cell responses to AZD1222 COVID-19 vaccine (dated by TCRdb to 2020 to 2022). Library generation was performed with the immunoSEQ multiplex PCR assay. TCRdb took over this immuneACCESS table, retaining in-frame rearrangements with V and J assigned. Such tables are incomplete; in checked studies, under half of the missing clones stem from an unresolved V gene, and the remainder is unexplained. Present in this sample are 80,000 to 130,000 clones, about 87% of which were seen just once. 3% to 4% of the sample is taken by the ten largest. Read against the paper, the sample's time point label means: baseline before first vaccination. Sequenced here: peripheral blood, sampled on day 0 of AZD1222 vaccination. The receptors were gathered from an adult in good health.

The sample holds a few counts of this clone. The rearrangement uses TRBV7-2 and TRBJ2-1; TRBD2 might be the D (5 bases). Trimming cost V 0 bases and J 4 bases, with 7 bases left between them. Germline V gene sequence: CDR1 SGHTA, CDR2 FQGNSA. This CDR3 has 14 amino acids. CDR3 sequence reads: CASSLAPGYNEQFF. For the CDR3, the DNA is TGTGCCAGCAGCTTAGCACCGGGATACAATGAGCAGTTCTTC.

The rearrangement links TRBV4-3 to TRBJ1-3; maybe TRBD1 (6 bases). Germline assignment: CDR1 LGHNA and CDR2 YSLEER. Trimming cost V 1 base and J 0 bases, with 13 bases left between them. The CDR3 covers 17 residues. CDR3 in DNA: TGCGCCAGCAGCCAAGCCGGGACATTCTCCTCTGGAAACACCATATATTTT. Translated, it gives CASSQAGTFSSGNTIYF.

V gene TRBV5-3 combines with J gene TRBJ2-7; D gene uncertain. TRBV5-3 is placed among ORFs of uncertain function. The CDR3 sequence is 8 residues long. Trimming removed 7 bases from V and 4 bases from J, with 0 bases in between. The chain's CDR3 is CARYEQYF. The CDR3 nucleotides are TGTGCCAGATACGAGCAGTACTTC.

The chain uses TRBV11-2 and TRBJ2-5; TRBD2 is a possible D gene (7 bases). This CDR3 has 18 amino acids. Per germline, CDR1 SGHAT and CDR2 FQNNGV. Deletions cut 4 bases from V and 4 bases from J, with 25 bases between. CDR3 nucleotides: TGTGCCAGCAGCTCCCATCCCCCCTCGGGGGGCGGGGCAGAGACCCAGTACTTC. Amino acids: CASSSHPPSGGGAETQYF.